Presented here are 9 T cell receptor beta chains from one specimen sequenced in a study of blood T cell repertoires in COVID-19. Generated by immunoSEQ multiplex PCR, the TCRdb table keeps only in-frame clones and is missing some. The sample has roughly 100,000 clones, approximately 84% seen once; the top ten hold 10% to 15%. The source material was peripheral blood. The receptors derive from a human donor in a cohort sampled during active or convalescent COVID-19.

The rearrangement links TRBV11-2 to TRBJ1-1; tentatively, D is TRBD1 (6 bases). The CDR3 extends over 14 amino acids. The germline V gene encodes CDR1 SGHAT and CDR2 FQNNGV. V lost 1 base and J lost 8, with 14 bases in between. CDR3 amino acids: CASSLGAPGQEAFF. The CDR3 DNA follows: TGTGCCAGCAGCTTAGGCGCCCCGGGACAAGAAGCTTTCTTT.

The V gene is TRBV5-5, the J gene TRBJ2-1, with 9 bases identical to TRBD1. The V gene's germline CDR1 is SGHKS and CDR2 YYEKEE (reference sequence). V shed 4 bases, J shed 5 bases, and the junction held 7 bases outside the gene matches. CDR3 size: 15 residues. CDR3 bases: TGTGCCAGCAGCCTCGACAGGGGGGAGGACAATGAGCAGTTCTTC. Its translation: CASSLDRGEDNEQFF.

The V and J genes are TRBV19 and TRBJ1-3; tentative D call: TRBD1 (5 bases). The V end was cut by 8 bases, the J end by 3 bases, with 17 bases between. Germline V gene data show CDR1 as LNHDA and CDR2 as SQIVND (reference sequence). CDR3 length equals 15 residues. CDR3 region: CASRQRLGDGNTIYF. The CDR3 DNA reads TGTGCCAGTCGCCAAAGGTTAGGGGATGGAAACACCATATATTTT.

V and J are TRBV9 and TRBJ2-7; 7 nucleotides align to TRBD1. Germline loops: CDR1 SGDLS, CDR2 YYNGEE. The CDR3 length is 15 residues. V shed 0 bases and J 6 bases; nucleotides not matched to a gene: 9. The CDR3 sequence: CASSVEPGGTGEQYF. The CDR3 DNA follows: TGTGCCAGCAGCGTAGAGCCAGGGGGAACGGGCGAGCAGTACTTC.

The CDR3: CASSLRGGQGDSPLHF. In DNA, the CDR3 is TGTGCCAGCAGCCTCCGGGGGGGACAGGGCGACTCACCCCTCCACTTT. The chain joins TRBV11-2 to TRBJ1-6; 9 bases line up with TRBD1. Germline CDR1 and CDR2: SGHAT and FQNNGV. This CDR3 has 16 amino acids. With V trimmed by 5 bases and J by 10 bases, 12 bases remained unmatched.

This chain uses TRBV12-5 with TRBJ2-2; weak D call: TRBD1 (5 bases). The germline V gene has CDR1 LGHNT and CDR2 FRNRAP. The V end lost 4 bases, the J end lost 3 bases, and 12 bases lay between the germline ends. The CDR3 spans 15 residues. CDR3 sequence reads: CASGSPGWDTGELFF. CDR3 DNA sequence: TGTGCTAGTGGTTCCCCAGGGTGGGACACCGGGGAGCTGTTTTTT.

The chain recombines TRBV12-5 with TRBJ1-3; no definite D call. Per germline, CDR1 LGHNT and CDR2 FRNRAP. V lost 6 bases and J lost 7, with 7 bases in between. This CDR3 has 11 residues. The CDR3 protein is CASGTGNTIYF. The CDR3 nucleotides read TGTGCTAGTGGAACGGGGAACACCATATATTTT. Drawing the rest from reference TRBV12-5 and TRBJ1-3, the complete variable domain is DARVTQTPRHKVTEMGQEVTMRCQPILGHNTVFWYRQTMMQGLELLAYFRNRAPLDDSGMPKDRFSAEMPDATLATLKIQPSEPRDSAVYFCASGTGNTIYFGEGSWLTVV.

The chain uses TRBV24-1 and TRBJ2-7; D is perhaps TRBD1 (5 bases). Germline V lookup: CDR1 KGHDR, CDR2 SFDVKD. V was shortened by 3 bases and J by 3 bases, with 8 bases between the two germline ends. The CDR3 consists of 13 residues. The CDR3 DNA reads as TGTGCCACCAGTGATGGACACAGCTACGAGCAGTACTTC. Its translation: CATSDGHSYEQYF.

The chain carries TRBV3-1 (or the pseudogene TRBV3-2) and TRBJ2-5; weak D call: TRBD1 (5 bases). The CDR3 has 15 amino acids. Between the trimmed V and J ends, which lost 2 bases and 0 bases, there was a span of 10 bases. Per germline, CDR1 LGHDT and CDR2 YNNKEL (reference sequence). The CDR3 nucleotides are TGTGCCAGCAGCCAATTTTCAGGGAACCAAGAGACCCAGTACTTC. It encodes CASSQFSGNQETQYF.